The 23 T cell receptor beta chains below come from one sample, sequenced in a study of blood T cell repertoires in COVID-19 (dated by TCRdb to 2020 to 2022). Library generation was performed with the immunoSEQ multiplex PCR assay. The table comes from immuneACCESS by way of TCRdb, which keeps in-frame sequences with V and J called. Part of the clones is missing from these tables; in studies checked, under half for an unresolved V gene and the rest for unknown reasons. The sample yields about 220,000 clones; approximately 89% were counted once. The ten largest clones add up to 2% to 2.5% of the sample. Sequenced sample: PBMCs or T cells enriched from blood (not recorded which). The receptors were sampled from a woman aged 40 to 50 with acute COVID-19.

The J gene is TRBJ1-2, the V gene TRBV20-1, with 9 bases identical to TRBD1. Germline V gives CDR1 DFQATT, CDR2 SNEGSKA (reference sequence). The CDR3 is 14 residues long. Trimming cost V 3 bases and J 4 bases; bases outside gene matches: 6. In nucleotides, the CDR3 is TGCAGTGCTAGTGTCGAGACAGGGGGCTATGGCTACACCTTC. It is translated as CSASVETGGYGYTF.

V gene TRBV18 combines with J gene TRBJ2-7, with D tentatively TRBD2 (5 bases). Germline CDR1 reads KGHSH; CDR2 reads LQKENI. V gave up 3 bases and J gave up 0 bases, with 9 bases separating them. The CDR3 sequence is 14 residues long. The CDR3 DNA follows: TGTGCCAGCTCACCGAGCGGCGTCTCCTACGAGCAGTACGTC. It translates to CASSPSGVSYEQYV.

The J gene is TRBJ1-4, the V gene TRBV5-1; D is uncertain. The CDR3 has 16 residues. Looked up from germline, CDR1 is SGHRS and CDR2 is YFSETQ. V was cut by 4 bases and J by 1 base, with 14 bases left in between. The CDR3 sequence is CASSPAAGRTNEKLFF. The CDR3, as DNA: TGCGCCAGCAGCCCCGCGGCCGGAAGAACTAATGAAAAACTGTTTTTT. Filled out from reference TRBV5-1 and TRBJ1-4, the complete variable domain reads KAGVTQTPRYLIKTRGQQVTLSCSPISGHRSVSWYQQTPGQGLQFLFEYFSETQRNKGNFPGRFSGRQFSNSRSEMNVSTLELGDSALYLCASSPAAGRTNEKLFFGSGTQLSVL.

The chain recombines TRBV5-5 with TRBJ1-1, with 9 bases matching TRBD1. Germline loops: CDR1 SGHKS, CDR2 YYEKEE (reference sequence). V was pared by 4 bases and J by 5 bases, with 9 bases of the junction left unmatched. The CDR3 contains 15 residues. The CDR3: CASSIPQGAGTEAFF. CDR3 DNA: TGTGCCAGCAGCATACCACAGGGGGCCGGGACTGAAGCTTTCTTT.

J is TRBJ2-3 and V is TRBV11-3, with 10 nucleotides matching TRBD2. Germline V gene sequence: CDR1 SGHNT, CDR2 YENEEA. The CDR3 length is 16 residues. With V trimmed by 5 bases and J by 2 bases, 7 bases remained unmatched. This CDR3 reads CASSHSGGTDTDTQYF. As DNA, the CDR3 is TGTGCCAGCAGCCATAGCGGGGGGACGGACACAGATACGCAGTATTTT.

CDR3 DNA sequence: TGTGCCAGCAGCCGGACAGGGGGGATAGGGCAGTACGTC. Translated, it gives CASSRTGGIGQYV. V usage is TRBV6-5 and J usage is TRBJ2-7; 10 nucleotides match TRBD1. CDR3 size: 13 residues. Germline V lookup: CDR1 MNHEY, CDR2 SVGAGI. Trimming took 6 bases from V and 9 from J; bases not matched to a gene: 8.

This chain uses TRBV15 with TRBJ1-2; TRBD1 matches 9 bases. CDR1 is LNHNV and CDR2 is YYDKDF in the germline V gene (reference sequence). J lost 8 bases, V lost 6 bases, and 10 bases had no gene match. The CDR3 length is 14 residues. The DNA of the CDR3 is TGTGCCACCAGGAGGGGGGACAGGGAGGAGGGCTACACCTTC. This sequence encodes CATRRGDREEGYTF. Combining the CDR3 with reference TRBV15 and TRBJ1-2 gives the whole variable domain DAMVIQNPRYQVTQFGKPVTLSCSQTLNHNVMYWYQQKSSQAPKLLFHYYDKDFNNEADTPDNFQSRRPNTSFCFLDIRSPGLGDTAMYLCATRRGDREEGYTFGSGTRLTVV.

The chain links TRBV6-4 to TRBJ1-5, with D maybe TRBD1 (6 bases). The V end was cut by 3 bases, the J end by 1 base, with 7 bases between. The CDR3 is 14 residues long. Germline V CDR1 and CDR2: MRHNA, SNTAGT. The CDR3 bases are TGTGCCAGCAGTGAAACAGGGAGCAATCAGCCCCAGCATTTT. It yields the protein CASSETGSNQPQHF.

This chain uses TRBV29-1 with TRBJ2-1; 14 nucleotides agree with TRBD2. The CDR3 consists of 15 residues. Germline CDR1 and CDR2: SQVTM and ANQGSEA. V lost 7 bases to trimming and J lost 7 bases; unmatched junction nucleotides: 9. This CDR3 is CSAFGTSGRANEQFF. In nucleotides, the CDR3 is TGCAGCGCCTTCGGGACTAGCGGGAGAGCGAATGAGCAGTTCTTC.

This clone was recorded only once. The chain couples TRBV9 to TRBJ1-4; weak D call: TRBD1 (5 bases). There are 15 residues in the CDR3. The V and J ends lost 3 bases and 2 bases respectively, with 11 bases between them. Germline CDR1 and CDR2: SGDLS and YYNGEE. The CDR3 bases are TGTGCCAGCAGCGCGCGGGAGGGGACTAATGAAAAACTGTTTTTT. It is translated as CASSAREGTNEKLFF.

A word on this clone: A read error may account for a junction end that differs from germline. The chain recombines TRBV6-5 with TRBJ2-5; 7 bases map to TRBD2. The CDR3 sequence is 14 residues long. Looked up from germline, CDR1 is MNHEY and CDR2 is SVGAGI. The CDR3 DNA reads TGTGCCACCAGTATAAGCGGGATCCAAGAGACCCAGTACTTC. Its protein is CATSISGIQETQYF.

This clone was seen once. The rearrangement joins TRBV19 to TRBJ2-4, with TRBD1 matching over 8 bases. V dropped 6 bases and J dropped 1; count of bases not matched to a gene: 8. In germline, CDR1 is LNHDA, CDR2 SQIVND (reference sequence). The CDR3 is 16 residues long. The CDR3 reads CASRGQGLGAKNIQYF. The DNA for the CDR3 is TGTGCCAGTAGAGGACAGGGTTTGGGGGCCAAAAACATTCAGTACTTC.

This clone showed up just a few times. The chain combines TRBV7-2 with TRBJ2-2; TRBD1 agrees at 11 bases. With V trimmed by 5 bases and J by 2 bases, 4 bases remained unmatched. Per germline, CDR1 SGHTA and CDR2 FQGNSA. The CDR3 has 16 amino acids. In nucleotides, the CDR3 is TGTGCCAGCAGCCCTAGGACAGGGGGCAACACCGGGGAGCTGTTTTTT. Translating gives CASSPRTGGNTGELFF. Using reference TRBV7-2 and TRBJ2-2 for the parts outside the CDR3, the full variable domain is GAGVSQSPSNKVTEKGKDVELRCDPISGHTALYWYRQSLGQGLEFLIYFQGNSAPDKSGLPSDRFSAERTGGSVSTLTIQRTQQEDSAVYLCASSPRTGGNTGELFFGEGSRLTVL.

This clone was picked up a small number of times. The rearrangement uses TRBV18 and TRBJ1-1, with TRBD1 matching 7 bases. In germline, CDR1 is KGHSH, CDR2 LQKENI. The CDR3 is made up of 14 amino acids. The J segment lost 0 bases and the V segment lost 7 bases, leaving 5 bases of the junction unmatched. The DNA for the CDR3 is TGTGCCAGCTGGGGGGACAGTTTGAACACTGAAGCTTTCTTT. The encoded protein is CASWGDSLNTEAFF.

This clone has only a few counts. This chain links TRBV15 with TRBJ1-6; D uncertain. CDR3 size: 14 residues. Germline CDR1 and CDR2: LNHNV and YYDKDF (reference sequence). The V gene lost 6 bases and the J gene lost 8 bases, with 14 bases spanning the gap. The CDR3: CATRRTFEDSPLHF. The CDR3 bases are TGTGCCACCAGACGAACATTTGAAGATTCACCCCTCCACTTT.

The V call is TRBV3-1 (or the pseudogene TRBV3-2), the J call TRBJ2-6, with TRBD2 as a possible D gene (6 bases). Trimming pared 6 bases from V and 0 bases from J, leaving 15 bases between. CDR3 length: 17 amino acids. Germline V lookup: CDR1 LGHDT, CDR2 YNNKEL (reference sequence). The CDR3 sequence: CASRVGSRYSGANVLTF. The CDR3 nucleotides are TGTGCCAGCAGGGTCGGGAGCCGATACTCTGGGGCCAACGTCCTGACTTTC.

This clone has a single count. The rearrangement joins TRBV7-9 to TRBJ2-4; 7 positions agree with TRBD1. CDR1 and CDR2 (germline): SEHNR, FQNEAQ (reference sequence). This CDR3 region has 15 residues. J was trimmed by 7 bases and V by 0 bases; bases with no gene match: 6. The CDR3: CASSLALGQTNIQYF. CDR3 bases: TGTGCCAGCAGCTTAGCGCTGGGACAGACGAACATTCAGTACTTC. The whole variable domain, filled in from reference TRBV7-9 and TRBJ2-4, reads DTGVSQNPRHKITKRGQNVTFRCDPISEHNRLYWYRQTLGQGPEFLTYFQNEAQLEKSRLLSDRFSAERPKGSFSTLEIQRTEQGDSAMYLCASSLALGQTNIQYFGAGTRLSVL.

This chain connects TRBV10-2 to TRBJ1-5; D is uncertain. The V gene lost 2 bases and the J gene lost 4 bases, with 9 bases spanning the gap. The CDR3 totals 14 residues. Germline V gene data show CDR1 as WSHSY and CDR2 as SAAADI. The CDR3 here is CASSEVVPNQPQHF. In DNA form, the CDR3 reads TGCGCCAGCAGTGAGGTAGTCCCAAATCAGCCCCAGCATTTT.

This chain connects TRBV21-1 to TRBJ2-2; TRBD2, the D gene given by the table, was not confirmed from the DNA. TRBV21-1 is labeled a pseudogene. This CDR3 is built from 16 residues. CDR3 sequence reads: CASSKAKLRVLGELFF. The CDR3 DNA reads TGTGCCAGCAGCAAAGCCAAGCTGCGTGTTTTGGGGGAGCTGTTTTTT.

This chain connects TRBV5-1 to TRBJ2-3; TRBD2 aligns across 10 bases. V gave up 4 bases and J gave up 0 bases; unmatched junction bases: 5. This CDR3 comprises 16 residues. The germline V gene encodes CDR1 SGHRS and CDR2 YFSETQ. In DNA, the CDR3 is TGCGCCAGCAGCCACGGACTAGCGGCTAGCACAGATACGCAGTATTTT. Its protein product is CASSHGLAASTDTQYF.

CDR3 loop: CASSPVASGRPAYEQYV. In DNA form, the CDR3 reads TGTGCCAGCAGCCCTGTTGCTAGCGGGAGGCCCGCCTACGAGCAGTACGTC. The chain employs TRBV21-1 and TRBJ2-7; the table assigns TRBD2, which was not confirmed against the DNA. TRBV21-1 is listed as a pseudogene. This CDR3 region has 17 residues.

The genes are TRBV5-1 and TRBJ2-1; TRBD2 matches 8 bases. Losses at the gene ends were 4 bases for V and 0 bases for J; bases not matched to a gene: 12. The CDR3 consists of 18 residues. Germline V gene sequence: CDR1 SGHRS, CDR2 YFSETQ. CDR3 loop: CASSDTKSGGSSYNEQFF. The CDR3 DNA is TGCGCCAGCAGCGATACTAAAAGCGGGGGTAGCTCCTACAATGAGCAGTTCTTC.

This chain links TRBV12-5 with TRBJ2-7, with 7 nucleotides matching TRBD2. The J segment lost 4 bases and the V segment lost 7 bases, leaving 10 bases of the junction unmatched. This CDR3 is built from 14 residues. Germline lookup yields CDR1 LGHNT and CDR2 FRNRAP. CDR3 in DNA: TGTGCTAGTGCCACCCCGGGACTACCTTACGAGCAGTACGTC. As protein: CASATPGLPYEQYV.